The sequence of this T cell receptor beta chain was determined in a study of T cells in Graves' hyperthyroidism and ophthalmopathy. It was RNA transcripts that yielded the amplified TCR beta CDR3 regions. Using the HTBI primer set, a first-round RT-PCR was run on the TCR CDR3. From the multiplex PCR reads, TCRdb called clonotypes with MiXCR, one entry per CDR3 protein. The sample contains around 340,000 distinct CDR3 sequences, 15% to 20% of which appear only once. This clonotype was seen repeatedly, ten times or more. Its antigen is unidentified. The study, taken as a whole, reports: Stable hyperthyroidism was separated from ophthalmopathy by a model based on 13 V-J features. Most thyroid clonotypes with frequency above 0.001 were detected in blood.

PBMCs were sourced from more than 7.5 ml fresh peripheral blood. This clonotype was obtained from a woman in her forties or fifties with Graves' hyperthyroidism. The sample taken for sequencing was blood.

In DNA form, the CDR3 reads TGTGCCAGCAGTTATCTGAACTTAGATCAGCCCCAGCATTTT. Amino acids: CASSYLNLDQPQHF. The gene calls are TRBV28 and TRBJ1-5; D unresolved. This CDR3 region has 14 residues. CDR1 and CDR2 from the germline V gene are MDHEN and SYDVKM. Deletions cut 4 bases from V and 5 bases from J, with 12 bases between.